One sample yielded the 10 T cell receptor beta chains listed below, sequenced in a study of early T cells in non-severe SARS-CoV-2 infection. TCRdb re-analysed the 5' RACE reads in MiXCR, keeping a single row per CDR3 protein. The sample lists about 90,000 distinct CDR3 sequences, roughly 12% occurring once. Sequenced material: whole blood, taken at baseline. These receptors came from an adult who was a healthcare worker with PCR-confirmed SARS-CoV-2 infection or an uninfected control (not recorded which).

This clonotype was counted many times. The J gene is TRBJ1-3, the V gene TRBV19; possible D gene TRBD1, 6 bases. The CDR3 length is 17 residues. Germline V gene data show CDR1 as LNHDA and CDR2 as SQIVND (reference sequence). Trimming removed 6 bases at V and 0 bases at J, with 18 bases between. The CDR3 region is CASRPGLRTDSGNTIYF. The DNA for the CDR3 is TGTGCCAGTAGGCCGGGGCTGAGGACAGACTCTGGAAACACCATATATTTT.

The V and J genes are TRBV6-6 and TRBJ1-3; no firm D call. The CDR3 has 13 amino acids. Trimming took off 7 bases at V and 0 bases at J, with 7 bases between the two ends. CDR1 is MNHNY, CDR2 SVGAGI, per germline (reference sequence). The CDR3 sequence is CASITSSGNTIYF. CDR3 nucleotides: TGTGCCAGCATCACGAGCTCTGGAAACACCATATATTTT.

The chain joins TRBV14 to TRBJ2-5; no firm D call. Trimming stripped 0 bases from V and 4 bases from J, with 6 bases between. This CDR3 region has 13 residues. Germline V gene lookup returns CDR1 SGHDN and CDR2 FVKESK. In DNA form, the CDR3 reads TGTGCCAGCAGCCAAGATCTTAGAGAGACCCAGTACTTC. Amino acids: CASSQDLRETQYF.

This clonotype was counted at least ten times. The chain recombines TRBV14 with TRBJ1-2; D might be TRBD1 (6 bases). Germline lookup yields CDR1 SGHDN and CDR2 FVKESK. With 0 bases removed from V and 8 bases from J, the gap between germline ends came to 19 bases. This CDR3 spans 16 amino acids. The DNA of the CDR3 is TGTGCCAGCAGCCAAGACAATGGCAGGGGTTTCGGCGGCTACACCTTC. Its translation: CASSQDNGRGFGGYTF.

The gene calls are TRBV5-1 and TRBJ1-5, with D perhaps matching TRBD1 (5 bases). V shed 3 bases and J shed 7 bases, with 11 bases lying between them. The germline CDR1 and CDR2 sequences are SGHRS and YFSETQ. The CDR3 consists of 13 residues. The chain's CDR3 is CASSYGAGQPQHF. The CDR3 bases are TGCGCCAGCAGCTACGGGGCGGGACAGCCCCAGCATTTT.

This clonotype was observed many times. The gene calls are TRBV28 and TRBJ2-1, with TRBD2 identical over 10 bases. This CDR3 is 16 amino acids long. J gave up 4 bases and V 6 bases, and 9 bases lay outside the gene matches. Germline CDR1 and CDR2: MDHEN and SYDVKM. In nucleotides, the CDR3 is TGTGCCAGCAGAGTCGGAAGGACTAGCGGTTACAATGAGCAGTTCTTC. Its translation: CASRVGRTSGYNEQFF.

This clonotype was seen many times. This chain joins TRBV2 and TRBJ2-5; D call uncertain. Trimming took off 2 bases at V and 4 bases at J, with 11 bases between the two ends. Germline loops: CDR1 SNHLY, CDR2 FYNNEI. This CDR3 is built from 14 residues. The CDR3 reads CASSEQRKAETQYF. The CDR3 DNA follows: TGTGCCAGCAGTGAACAGCGTAAGGCAGAGACCCAGTACTTC.

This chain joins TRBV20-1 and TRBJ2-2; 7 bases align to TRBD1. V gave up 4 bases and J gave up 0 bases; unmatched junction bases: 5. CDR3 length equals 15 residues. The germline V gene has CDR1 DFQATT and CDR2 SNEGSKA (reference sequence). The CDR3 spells CSAIRQGANTGELFF. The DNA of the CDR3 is TGCAGTGCTATAAGACAGGGCGCGAACACCGGGGAGCTGTTTTTT.

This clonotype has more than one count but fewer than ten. CDR3 loop: CAWDHSYEQYF. As DNA, the CDR3 is TGTGCCTGGGACCATTCCTACGAGCAGTACTTC. This chain links TRBV30 with TRBJ2-7; D is unresolved. This CDR3 comprises 11 residues. V shed 5 bases and J shed 1 base, with 6 bases lying between them. Germline V CDR1 and CDR2: GTSNPN, SVGIG (reference sequence).

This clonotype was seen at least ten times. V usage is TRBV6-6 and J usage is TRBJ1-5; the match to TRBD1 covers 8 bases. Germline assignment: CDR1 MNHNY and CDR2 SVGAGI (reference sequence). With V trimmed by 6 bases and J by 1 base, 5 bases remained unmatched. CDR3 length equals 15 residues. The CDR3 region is CASSRGRKSNQPQHF. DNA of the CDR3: TGTGCCAGCAGCAGGGGGCGCAAAAGCAATCAGCCCCAGCATTTT.